The rows below give T cell receptor beta chains drawn from one sample of a study of cytomegalovirus exposure and HLA in healthy donors. The repertoire was sequenced with immunoSEQ multiplex PCR; TCRdb's copy has only in-frame clones and lacks some. The profile covers 200,000 to 250,000 clones, with around four fifths appearing a single time and approximately 1.5% taken by the ten largest. The sequenced material came from PBMCs. Receptor source: a man aged 50 or older in good health and CMV-seronegative. The CDR3 runs from the conserved cysteine through the conserved F or W. D genes are given only for firm matches. Clone size is shown for a subset of rows, as once, few, many or a class of expanded clone.

size: NA; length: 12; J: TRBJ2-1; V: TRBV28; D: NA; DNA: TGTGCCAGCAGTTACAGCTACAATGAGCAGTTCTTC; CDR3: CASSYSYNEQFF
size: NA; length: 16; J: TRBJ1-2; V: TRBV28; D: TRBD1; DNA: TGTGCCAGCAGTTCTCCCCGGACAGGGGGCCTCTATGGCTACACCTTC; CDR3: CASSSPRTGGLYGYTF
size: NA; length: 15; J: TRBJ1-5; V: TRBV4-1; D: NA; DNA: TGCGCCAGCAGCCGAGAGTGGGGGGTCGGTCAGCCCCAGCATTTT; CDR3: CASSREWGVGQPQHF
size: few; length: 13; J: TRBJ2-5; V: TRBV11-3; D: NA; DNA: TGTGCCAGCAGCACTCGAGGGGGGGTGACCCAGTACTTC; CDR3: CASSTRGGVTQYF
size: few; length: 14; J: TRBJ2-3; V: TRBV28; D: NA; DNA: TGTGCCAGCAGTTTAGCCGTCGGGGTCGGAACGCAGTATTTT; CDR3: CASSLAVGVGTQYF
size: NA; length: 12; J: TRBJ1-2; V: TRBV6-6; D: NA; DNA: TGTGCCAGCAGTTACGAGGGAGCTGGCTACACCTTC; CDR3: CASSYEGAGYTF
size: NA; length: 15; J: TRBJ2-7; V: TRBV6-5; D: NA; DNA: TGTGCCAGCAGTTACTCGAACATAGCCGTCTACGAGCAGTACTTC; CDR3: CASSYSNIAVYEQYF
size: NA; length: 14; J: TRBJ2-3; V: TRBV19; D: NA; DNA: TGTGCCAGTAGTATAGTTGGGCGAGCAGATACGCAGTATTTT; CDR3: CASSIVGRADTQYF
size: NA; length: 19; J: TRBJ2-1; V: TRBV19; D: TRBD1; DNA: TGTGCCAGTAGATCTGTACCAGGGGGCCCGTTAAGTTCCTACAATGAGCAGTTCTTC; CDR3: CASRSVPGGPLSSYNEQFF
size: NA; length: 14; J: TRBJ2-7; V: TRBV19; D: TRBD1; DNA: TGTGCCAGTAGTTCACAGGGGTTCTCCTACGAGCAGTACTTC; CDR3: CASSSQGFSYEQYF
size: NA; length: 15; J: TRBJ2-1; V: TRBV6-5; D: TRBD2; DNA: TGTGCCAGCAGTTCTGGACTAGCGGCGCACAATGAGCAGTTCTTC; CDR3: CASSSGLAAHNEQFF
size: NA; length: 14; J: TRBJ2-7; V: TRBV5-1; D: TRBD1; DNA: TGCGCCAGCAGCTCCCCGGGACAGTCCTACGAGCAGTACTTC; CDR3: CASSSPGQSYEQYF
size: NA; length: 15; J: TRBJ1-1; V: TRBV5-4; D: TRBD1; DNA: TGTGCCAGCAGCTTAAGAGGAGGGGGCCTATATGAAGCTTTCTTT; CDR3: CASSLRGGGLYEAFF
size: NA; length: 13; J: TRBJ2-3; V: TRBV6-4; D: NA; DNA: TGTGCCAGCAGTGACACGGGGTCAGATACGCAGTATTTT; CDR3: CASSDTGSDTQYF
size: few; length: 14; J: TRBJ2-5; V: TRBV7-2; D: TRBD2; DNA: TGTGCCAGCAGCCCCGGGAGGGCCTGGCAGACCCAGTACTTC; CDR3: CASSPGRAWQTQYF
size: NA; length: 14; J: TRBJ1-1; V: TRBV30; D: TRBD1; DNA: TGTGCCTGGAGTAAAGGGACAGGAGGAACTGAAGCTTTCTTT; CDR3: CAWSKGTGGTEAFF
size: few; length: 14; J: TRBJ2-1; V: TRBV11-1; D: TRBD1; DNA: TGTGCCAGCAGCGCCCCGGGACAGGCAATGAAGCAGTTCTTC; CDR3: CASSAPGQAMKQFF
size: NA; length: 14; J: TRBJ2-5; V: TRBV5-1; D: TRBD1; DNA: TGCGCCAGCAGCTTTTACAGGGGGATAGAGACCCAGTACTTC; CDR3: CASSFYRGIETQYF
size: NA; length: 14; J: TRBJ1-2; V: TRBV28; D: TRBD1; DNA: TGTGCCAGCTGGCGGGCAGGGGGCGCCTATGGCTACACCTTC; CDR3: CASWRAGGAYGYTF
size: NA; length: 17; J: TRBJ2-1; V: TRBV5-1; D: NA; DNA: TGCGCCAGCAGCCCGGGACTTACTGTTATCTCCTACAATGAGCAGTTCTTC; CDR3: CASSPGLTVISYNEQFF
size: NA; length: 15; J: TRBJ2-7; V: TRBV9; D: NA; DNA: TGTGCCAGCAGCCCTTTCGGGAACAGCGTCAACGAGCAGTACTTC; CDR3: CASSPFGNSVNEQYF
size: few; length: 16; J: TRBJ2-2; V: TRBV9; D: NA; DNA: TGTGCCAGCAGCGTAGACGGGGGAGCCCCCACCGGGGAGCTGTTTTTT; CDR3: CASSVDGGAPTGELFF
size: NA; length: 13; J: TRBJ2-1; V: TRBV9; D: TRBD2; DNA: TGTGCCAGCAGCGAGGGACTAGCTCATAAGCAGTTCTTC; CDR3: CASSEGLAHKQFF
size: NA; length: 17; J: TRBJ1-4; V: TRBV28; D: NA; DNA: TGTGCCAGCAGTTTAACCGACGTGGGGGCCACTAATGAAAAACTGTTTTTT; CDR3: CASSLTDVGATNEKLFF
size: NA; length: 18; J: TRBJ1-4; V: TRBV7-8; D: TRBD1; DNA: TGTGCCAGCAGCTTGCTCAGGGGGAGTTATGTAGCTAATGAAAAACTGTTTTTT; CDR3: CASSLLRGSYVANEKLFF
size: NA; length: 14; J: TRBJ2-3; V: TRBV23-1; D: NA; DNA: TGCGCCAGCAGTCAAAGGGGTAGCACAGATACGCAGTATTTT; CDR3: CASSQRGSTDTQYF
size: NA; length: 17; J: TRBJ2-2; V: TRBV4-1; D: NA; DNA: TGCGCCAGCAGCCAAGAGGCGGGCGGGTTGAACACCGGGGAGCTGTTTTTT; CDR3: CASSQEAGGLNTGELFF
size: NA; length: 13; J: TRBJ1-2; V: TRBV28; D: TRBD1; DNA: TGTGCCAGCAGAACCGGACAGGGACCTGGCTACACCTTC; CDR3: CASRTGQGPGYTF
size: few; length: 15; J: TRBJ1-3; V: TRBV5-1; D: TRBD1; DNA: TGCGCCAGCAGCTTGGGACAGGGGAATGGAAACACCATATATTTT; CDR3: CASSLGQGNGNTIYF
size: NA; length: 17; J: TRBJ2-7; V: TRBV9; D: TRBD2; DNA: TGTGCCAGCAGCCACAACGGTCGGACTAGCGCTTCCTACGAGCAGTACTTC; CDR3: CASSHNGRTSASYEQYF
size: once; length: 15; J: TRBJ2-4; V: TRBV6-5; D: TRBD2; DNA: TGTGCCAGCAGCCCCGGGGGGGCGGCCAAAAACATTCAGTACTTC; CDR3: CASSPGGAAKNIQYF
size: NA; length: 15; J: TRBJ2-5; V: TRBV27; D: TRBD1; DNA: TGTGCCAGCAGTTTTCTCACAGGGGGTGGGGAGACCCAGTACTTC; CDR3: CASSFLTGGGETQYF
size: NA; length: 17; J: TRBJ2-1; V: TRBV7-7; D: TRBD2; DNA: TGTGCTAGCAGCTTAAGGGGAGGGACTAGCGGGATCAATGAGCAGTTCTTC; CDR3: CASSLRGGTSGINEQFF
size: NA; length: 14; J: TRBJ1-6; V: TRBV27; D: NA; DNA: TGTGCCAGCAGTCCCGAGGACAGTAATTCACCCCTCCACTTT; CDR3: CASSPEDSNSPLHF
size: NA; length: 16; J: TRBJ1-2; V: TRBV19; D: TRBD1; DNA: TGTGCTAGCGGCTCCGACAGGGGGCCGAATAACTATGGCTACACCTTC; CDR3: CASGSDRGPNNYGYTF
size: once; length: 15; J: TRBJ1-1; V: TRBV7-9; D: TRBD1; DNA: TGTGCCAGCAGCATTACACAGGGGGCGAACACTGAAGCTTTCTTT; CDR3: CASSITQGANTEAFF
size: NA; length: 18; J: TRBJ2-4; V: TRBV28; D: NA; DNA: TGTGCCAGCAGTTTATTCCGTGGGACGATCGGGATCCGGGACAACCAGTACTTC; CDR3: CASSLFRGTIGIRDNQYF
size: NA; length: 14; J: TRBJ2-2; V: TRBV6-6; D: TRBD2; DNA: TGTGCCAGCAGTCCTAGCGGATATACCGGGGAGCTGTTTTTT; CDR3: CASSPSGYTGELFF
size: NA; length: 17; J: TRBJ1-1; V: TRBV19; D: NA; DNA: TGTGCCAGTAAAGACCCATCCGCCAGCGCTCGGGGGACTGAAGCTTTCTTT; CDR3: CASKDPSASARGTEAFF
size: NA; length: 17; J: TRBJ2-2; V: TRBV27; D: TRBD2; DNA: TGTGCCAGCAGTCACCTGACTAGCGGATTTAACACCGGGGAGCTGTTTTTT; CDR3: CASSHLTSGFNTGELFF
size: once; length: 14; J: TRBJ2-1; V: TRBV11-3; D: NA; DNA: TGTGCCAGCAGCTTAGGTCGGGAATACAATGAGCAGTTCTTC; CDR3: CASSLGREYNEQFF
size: few; length: 11; J: TRBJ2-7; V: TRBV7-2; D: TRBD2; DNA: TGTGCCAGCAGCTCGGGACTAGAGCAGTACTTC; CDR3: CASSSGLEQYF
size: NA; length: 13; J: TRBJ1-2; V: TRBV7-9; D: NA; DNA: TGTGCCAGCAGCCCGGGCCGGGAGCCTGGCTACACCTTC; CDR3: CASSPGREPGYTF
size: few; length: 15; J: TRBJ2-2; V: TRBV5-1; D: NA; DNA: TGCGCCAGCAGCTTGACTCGAGGGATCACCGGGGAGCTGTTTTTT; CDR3: CASSLTRGITGELFF
size: NA; length: 16; J: TRBJ2-3; V: TRBV19; D: TRBD2; DNA: TGTGCCAGTTCTTTCCTAGCGGGAGGGGGCACAGATACGCAGTATTTT; CDR3: CASSFLAGGGTDTQYF
size: NA; length: 14; J: TRBJ2-7; V: TRBV30; D: TRBD1; DNA: TGTGCCTGGAGTGTGTCGGACAGGGCCCACGAGCAGTACTTC; CDR3: CAWSVSDRAHEQYF
size: few; length: 15; J: TRBJ1-2; V: TRBV27; D: NA; DNA: TGTGCCAGCAGTTTAGGGAAGGGACTGGACTATGGCTACACCTTC; CDR3: CASSLGKGLDYGYTF
size: NA; length: 15; J: TRBJ1-2; V: TRBV2; D: TRBD1; DNA: TGTGCCAGCAGTGAAGGGTCGGGGACAGGTTATGGCTACACCTTC; CDR3: CASSEGSGTGYGYTF
size: NA; length: 16; J: TRBJ1-5; V: TRBV21-1; D: NA; DNA: TGTGCCAGCAGCAAACAACCAGGTCATAGCAATCAGCCCCAGCATTTT; CDR3: CASSKQPGHSNQPQHF
size: NA; length: 15; J: TRBJ1-1; V: TRBV7-9; D: NA; DNA: TGTTCCAGCAGCACGCCCCAGGCCCTGAACACTGAAGCTTTCTTT; CDR3: CSSSTPQALNTEAFF
size: NA; length: 14; J: TRBJ2-7; V: TRBV5-4; D: TRBD1; DNA: TGTGCCAGCAGCCTCGGGACAGGGATGTACGAGCAGTACTTC; CDR3: CASSLGTGMYEQYF
size: NA; length: 17; J: TRBJ2-7; V: TRBV5-1; D: TRBD1; DNA: TGCGCCAGCAGCTTGAGTGCATTGGGACAGGGGATCTACGAGCAGTACTTC; CDR3: CASSLSALGQGIYEQYF
size: NA; length: 16; J: TRBJ2-1; V: TRBV4-2; D: TRBD2; DNA: TGTGCCAGCAGCCCAAACCTAGCGGGAGGGCCTAATGAGCAGTTCTTC; CDR3: CASSPNLAGGPNEQFF
size: few; length: 16; J: TRBJ2-5; V: TRBV6-1; D: NA; DNA: TGTGCCAGCAGTGAAGGTCCAGCGGGTGCGTGGGAGACCCAGTACTTC; CDR3: CASSEGPAGAWETQYF
size: few; length: 17; J: TRBJ2-5; V: TRBV12-5; D: TRBD2; DNA: TGTGCTAGTGGTTTGCCGGTGGGCGGGAGGGCCGGGGAGACCCAGTACTTC; CDR3: CASGLPVGGRAGETQYF